The 24 T cell receptor beta chains reported below all come from one sample, sequenced in a study of shared clonotypes between healthy human individuals. TCRdb's copy holds only in-frame clones and misses some; the assay was immunoSEQ multiplex PCR. The sample lists about 1.5 million clones; more than 95% were seen once. Sample: naive CD4+ T cells sorted from blood. As for subset: CD45RA+ positively selected. These receptors came from a man between 25 and 39 years old in good health.

The gene calls are TRBV6-1 and TRBJ2-7, with D unclear. The germline V and J ends were trimmed by 4 bases and 3 bases, with 13 bases remaining between them. This CDR3 has 14 amino acids. CDR1 is MNHNS and CDR2 is SASEGT in the germline V gene. The chain's CDR3 is CASSGSGSSYEQYF. CDR3 coding DNA: TGTGCCAGCAGTGGGTCTGGTTCGAGCTACGAGCAGTACTTC.

The chain combines TRBV4-2 with TRBJ2-2; a weak D match, TRBD2 (6 bases). The V end lost 4 bases, the J end lost 1 base, and 13 bases lay between the germline ends. Germline values: CDR1 LGHNA, CDR2 YNFKEQ. The CDR3 runs 16 residues. CDR3 sequence (DNA): TGTGCCAGCAGCCTTATCTCTAGCGTGAACACCGGGGAGCTGTTTTTT. Its translation: CASSLISSVNTGELFF.

V is TRBV5-1 and J is TRBJ2-3; the D gene is possibly TRBD1 (5 bases). The CDR3 covers 14 residues. CDR1 is SGHRS and CDR2 is YFSETQ in the germline V gene. V was cut by 4 bases and J by 1 base, with 10 bases left in between. The CDR3 spells CASSADIGTDTQYF. The CDR3 coding sequence is TGCGCCAGCAGCGCGGACATAGGCACAGATACGCAGTATTTT.

This chain uses TRBV11-1 with TRBJ2-1, with D maybe TRBD2 (5 bases). Trimming shortened V by 7 bases and J by 5 bases, and 15 bases separated the two germline ends. The CDR3 runs to 14 residues. Germline V gene lookup returns CDR1 SGHAT and CDR2 FQDESV (reference sequence). In DNA, the CDR3 is TGTGCCAGCAATTCCGTGGAGCGGAACAATGAGCAGTTCTTC. This encodes CASNSVERNNEQFF.

The gene calls are TRBV2 and TRBJ2-7; 10 positions match TRBD1. The CDR3 extends over 15 amino acids. J gave up 3 bases and V 4 bases, and 6 bases lay outside the gene matches. Germline CDR1 is SNHLY and CDR2 is FYNNEI. The CDR3, as DNA: TGTGCCAGCAGTGCCGGGACAGGGGTTCACTACGAGCAGTACTTC. Encoded protein: CASSAGTGVHYEQYF.

The chain has TRBV7-9 and TRBJ2-7, with 8 nucleotides matching TRBD2. CDR1 is SEHNR, CDR2 FQNEAQ, per germline (reference sequence). The CDR3 is 15 amino acids. V trimming: 4 bases; J trimming: 4 bases; junction bases outside the gene matches: 9. CDR3 protein: CASSSGNSGIYEQYF. In DNA form, the CDR3 reads TGTGCCAGCAGCTCGGGGAATAGCGGGATATACGAGCAGTACTTC.

This clone occurred once. The chain couples TRBV9 to TRBJ2-2; 9 bases fit TRBD1. With V trimmed by 6 bases and J by 3 bases, 6 bases remained unmatched. This CDR3 is built from 15 residues. CDR1 is SGDLS, CDR2 YYNGEE, per germline. CDR3 nucleotide sequence: TGTGCCAGCAACCCAAGGACAGGGGACACCGGGGAGCTGTTTTTT. Its protein product is CASNPRTGDTGELFF.

The chain carries TRBV18 and TRBJ2-1; either TRBD1 or TRBD2 may supply D (5 bases each). CDR3 length equals 17 residues. Germline assignment: CDR1 KGHSH and CDR2 LQKENI. V gave up 3 bases and J gave up 6 bases, with 21 bases separating them. The CDR3 loop reads CASSPLSKGSLPNEQFF. The CDR3 nucleotides read TGTGCCAGCTCACCCCTATCGAAGGGGAGTCTACCCAATGAGCAGTTCTTC.

The CDR3 nucleotides read TGCGCCAGCAGCTTAATACAGGGGACAGAGGAGACCCAGTACTTC. It specifies CASSLIQGTEETQYF. The V call is TRBV5-1, the J call TRBJ2-5; 7 nucleotides align to TRBD1. The junction had 9 bases not matched to a gene; V was cut back by 2 bases and J by 5 bases. Germline V lookup: CDR1 SGHRS, CDR2 YFSETQ. The CDR3 sequence is 15 residues long. The full variable domain, rest sourced from reference TRBV5-1 and TRBJ2-5, is KAGVTQTPRYLIKTRGQQVTLSCSPISGHRSVSWYQQTPGQGLQFLFEYFSETQRNKGNFPGRFSGRQFSNSRSEMNVSTLELGDSALYLCASSLIQGTEETQYFGPGTRLLVL.

V is TRBV5-1 and J is TRBJ1-2, with D perhaps matching TRBD1 (5 bases). CDR1 is SGHRS and CDR2 is YFSETQ in the germline V gene. V was pared by 5 bases and J by 8 bases, with 16 bases between. The CDR3 loop spans 13 amino acids. This CDR3 reads CASRRTGDEGYTF. The DNA for the CDR3 is TGCGCCAGCAGGCGGACGGGGGACGAGGGCTACACCTTC.

V usage is TRBV19 and J usage is TRBJ2-1, with TRBD2 identical over 9 bases. CDR1 LNHDA and CDR2 SQIVND come from the germline V gene (reference sequence). This CDR3 is built from 13 residues. Trimming cost V 3 bases and J 6 bases; bases outside gene matches: 0. DNA of the CDR3: TGTGCCAGTAGTATGGGACTAGCCAATGAGCAGTTCTTC. This encodes CASSMGLANEQFF.

J is TRBJ2-7 and V is TRBV5-4, with D unresolved. The V end lost 0 bases, the J end lost 0 bases, and 13 bases lay between the germline ends. Germline V CDR1 and CDR2: SGHNT, YYREEE (reference sequence). This CDR3 comprises 16 residues. CDR3 sequence: CASSLGGRRYSYEQYF. The CDR3 coding sequence is TGTGCCAGCAGCTTGGGAGGCAGGAGATACTCCTACGAGCAGTACTTC.

The J gene is TRBJ1-2, the V gene TRBV29-1; D remains ambiguous. CDR3 size: 12 residues. Looked up from germline, CDR1 is SQVTM and CDR2 is ANQGSEA. V lost 5 bases and J lost 2, with 9 bases in between. The CDR3 protein is CSVLRENYGYTF. DNA for the CDR3: TGCAGCGTTCTCCGGGAAAACTATGGCTACACCTTC.

J is TRBJ2-1 and V is TRBV2; D is undetermined. V was trimmed by 2 bases and J by 12 bases, leaving 8 bases between them. Looked up from germline, CDR1 is SNHLY and CDR2 is FYNNEI. This CDR3 region has 11 residues. The DNA for the CDR3 is TGTGCCAGCAGTGAAAACAAGGGGCAGTTCTTC. This sequence encodes CASSENKGQFF.

As concerns this clone: One end of the junction does not line up with germline, which may come from a read error. The V call is TRBV5-5, the J call TRBJ2-1; the D is unclear. The CDR3 has 12 amino acids. Germline lookup yields CDR1 SGHKS and CDR2 YYEKEE (reference sequence). CDR3 in amino acids: CASSLVFSEPFF. CDR3 DNA: TGTGCCAGCAGCTTGGTTTTTTCCGAGCCGTTCTTC.

The V gene is TRBV4-3, the J gene TRBJ2-5; no reliable D call. The CDR3 runs to 14 residues. Germline V CDR1 and CDR2: LGHNA, YSLEER. V shed 2 bases and J shed 3 bases, with 10 bases lying between them. The CDR3 reads CASSQRAGEETQYF. DNA of the CDR3: TGCGCCAGCAGCCAAAGGGCCGGAGAAGAGACCCAGTACTTC.

With regard to this clone: Within the sample, other DNA sequences also encode this same CDR3. The gene calls are TRBV18 and TRBJ1-5; 10 nucleotides agree with TRBD1. Germline loops: CDR1 KGHSH, CDR2 LQKENI. J was trimmed by 2 bases and V by 6 bases; bases with no gene match: 4. The CDR3 extends over 15 amino acids. This CDR3 is CASSPGTGGNQPQHF. CDR3 bases: TGTGCCAGCTCCCCCGGGACAGGGGGCAATCAGCCCCAGCATTTT.

The V gene is TRBV28, the J gene TRBJ1-5; TRBD1 matches 10 bases. The CDR3 is made up of 17 amino acids. Unmatched junction bases numbered 6, after V lost 3 bases and J lost 1 base. Germline V gives CDR1 MDHEN, CDR2 SYDVKM. CDR3 residues: CASSFKTGGRSNQPQHF. CDR3 in DNA: TGTGCCAGCAGTTTTAAGACAGGGGGCAGAAGCAATCAGCCCCAGCATTTT.

The rearrangement joins TRBV11-2 to TRBJ2-5; 7 bases are a match to TRBD2. Trimming at V came to 4 bases and at J to 7 bases, leaving 12 bases not matched to a gene. The germline V gene has CDR1 SGHAT and CDR2 FQNNGV. The CDR3 runs 15 residues. CDR3 nucleotides: TGTGCCAGCAGCTCGCGACTAGCTCCATCGGGGACCCAGTACTTC. Translated, it gives CASSSRLAPSGTQYF.

The chain has TRBV7-2 and TRBJ2-7, with unresolved D. V was shortened by 3 bases and J by 0 bases, with 9 bases between the two germline ends. Germline V CDR1 and CDR2: SGHTA, FQGNSA. The CDR3 has 14 residues. CDR3 amino acids: CASSLMQDSYEQYF. The CDR3 DNA follows: TGTGCCAGCAGCTTGATGCAGGACTCCTACGAGCAGTACTTC.

The V gene is TRBV14, the J gene TRBJ2-5; the D gene could be TRBD1 or TRBD2 (5 bases each). This CDR3 spans 13 amino acids. Trimming cost V 2 bases and J 10 bases, with 14 bases left between them. CDR1 and CDR2 (germline): SGHDN, FVKESK. CDR3 protein: CASSQLIGTGQYF. The CDR3 nucleotides read TGTGCCAGCAGCCAATTGATCGGGACGGGCCAGTACTTC.

Of note for this clone: This sample includes further DNA sequences coding for the same CDR3. This chain uses TRBV2 with TRBJ2-7; 11 bases agree with TRBD1. The germline gives CDR1 SNHLY, CDR2 FYNNEI. CDR3 length: 13 residues. Losses at the gene ends were 8 bases for V and 0 bases for J; bases not matched to a gene: 0. The chain's CDR3 is CASGQGASYEQYF. Here the CDR3 DNA reads TGTGCCAGCGGACAGGGGGCCTCCTACGAGCAGTACTTC.

This chain links TRBV29-1 with TRBJ2-1; no clear D. Deletions cut 5 bases from V and 9 bases from J, with 11 bases between. Looked up from germline, CDR1 is SQVTM and CDR2 is ANQGSEA. The length of the CDR3 is 11 residues. CDR3 residues: CSVLKVGEQFF. Here the CDR3 DNA reads TGCAGCGTTCTCAAAGTGGGTGAGCAGTTCTTC.

The chain links TRBV29-1 to TRBJ1-2, with D possibly TRBD1 on 5 matching bases. The CDR3 has 13 residues. In germline, CDR1 is SQVTM, CDR2 ANQGSEA. V lost 0 bases and J 10 bases, leaving 15 bases between the germline ends. The CDR3 sequence: CSVEDYGAWDYTF. DNA of the CDR3: TGCAGCGTTGAAGACTATGGGGCGTGGGACTACACCTTC.